Included here is one TCR beta chain sequence, with context. Its cognate antigen has yet to be identified. No quality values exist for individual bases; no much larger clone is one base distant. From the second PCR step onward, the TCR alpha chain libraries and the TCR beta chain libraries were amplified separately. The CMV status of each donor was determined by measuring IFNgamma production from CD4+ T cells after fresh PBMCs had been stimulated overnight with CMV viral lysate. Miltenyi beads were used first to positively select CD4 T cells, and CD8 T cells were then positively selected from the CD4-negative fraction. After staining for CD3, CD4, CD8, CD45RA, CD27 and a live/dead dye, cells were sorted on a BD Aria II into four subsets based on CD45RA and CD27. Blood came from three healthy volunteers, each fractionated into CD4 and CD8 T cells and then into four differentiation subsets. Approximately 120 ml of peripheral blood was taken from each donor, and PBMC were separated by density-gradient centrifugation on Ficoll-Paque PLUS. After sorting, cells were lysed in RLT buffer, RNA was extracted using a Qiagen RNeasy kit, and the extracted RNA was stored at -80 degrees C.

This sample stems from a study of naive and memory T cell subsets (dated by TCRdb to about 2017). Regarding the study in general: The study applied an open-source, UMI-based TCR alpha and beta sequencing pipeline to sorted naive and memory peripheral blood T cell subsets. The functional CMV T cell responses agreed completely with IgG serology results. RNA was DNase-treated and reverse transcribed with TCR constant-region primers, mostly using SuperScript III.

The paper as a whole reports these results and caveats: RNA-based TCR counts may be influenced by expression changes linked to T cell activation and differentiation. The repertoire findings for the naive and memory subsets could not be validated against a ground truth because none was available. A few larger clonotypes were found in naive repertoires, especially CD8, and these larger clonotypes were possibly memory cells re-expressing CD45RA. A power law was followed by TCR abundance, with an exponent that differed between naive and memory subsets but was consistent across the three individuals. After error correction, only a single occurrence was seen for over 90% of naive TCR sequences, so much steeper abundance distributions were produced than in memory subsets. Clonotypes were defined as single alpha or beta chain sequences, not paired alpha/beta receptors. In both CD4 and CD8 cells, going from naive through CM, EM and EMRA, the Gini index went up while Shannon and inverse Simpson diversity went down.

The method was UMI-ligation and nested PCR. An equimolar mix of two oligonucleotides covering both TRBC1 and TRBC2 was used as the beta constant-region primer. Four rounds of PCR, combining the SP2 primer with nested alpha and beta constant-region primers, were used to amplify the ligated cDNA. A single-stranded oligonucleotide bearing the SP2 primer plus a 12-nucleotide UMI was ligated onto the 3' end of the cDNA by T4 RNA ligase 1. Incubation of the ligation reaction was carried out at 16 degrees C for roughly 18-24 hours. To avoid over-amplification, PCR2 was usually performed as a SYBR Green qPCR and halted once a predetermined threshold was reached. Every purification after the first one was done using Agencourt AMPure XP magnetic beads. Library amounts were measured by Qubit and library quality was assessed on a TapeStation, where the main peak was expected at around 650 bp. The pooled libraries were sequenced on an Illumina MiSeq using v2 2x251 paired-end kits, which usually yielded roughly 0.85-2.3 million reads per sample. Each sample's library went into the pool at 4 to 4.5 nM, and about 5-7.5% PhiX was added to help with cluster recognition. Under the source paper's analysis protocol: Decombinator assigned V and J genes to Demultiplexor-processed FASTQ reads by tag matching, allowing a single base-pair mismatch. Collapsinator used UMIs to correct both sequencing errors and frequency errors arising from PCR heterogeneity. CDR3Translator translated TCRs and extracted CDR3s from the conserved cysteine to the FGXG phenylalanine, flagging non-productive sequences. Repertoires were subsampled to equal numbers of UMI-defined TCRs before Gini, Shannon entropy and inverse Simpson indices were calculated. Within the linear range, a power law was fitted to clonotype abundance distributions using maximum likelihood. Similar UMI counts, unique TCR numbers and clonal distributions were obtained with the pipeline and with MIGEC on one naive CD8 sample. One analysis removed from the naive repertoire any naive TCRs that were also present in any memory subset from the same donor. Repertoires were searched for about 7,300 CMV-associated CDR3 sequences compiled from VDJdb and a published dataset. TCRdb applied fastp at Q25 and MiXCR to the public reads, then kept only in-frame beta chains. Duplicate CDR3 protein sequences are folded into a single record with the most common DNA and genes. The V and J calls shown here were made by TCRdb, not taken from the authors' results. The sample table lists approximately 140,000 distinct CDR3 sequences, about 20% of them with a count of one. The top ten clones comprise about 0.57% of the sample.

Germline trimming amounts to 5 bases on V and 0 bases on J, with 9 as the count of junction bases outside the gene matches. The CDR3 numbers 15 residues from cysteine through phenylalanine. CDR3 DNA only is kept here, 45 bases in frame from base 1. Per the germline V gene (reference sequence), DFQATT is the CDR1 and SNEGSKA is the CDR2. The chain employs TRBV20-1 and TRBJ2-5; 7 nucleotides in the junction match TRBD2. The receptor comes from a human donor in good health. Sequencing input: naive CD8+ T cells from blood. The cell subset or site label for this specimen denotes: naive T cells, CD45RA high CD27+. The nucleotides are TGCAGTGCTCCGAGAGGAGGGACTAACCAAGAGACCCAGTACTTC. Its protein reads: CSAPRGGTNQETQYF.